The 6 T cell receptor beta chains below were found in one sample sequenced in a study of CD8+CD57+ T cells in acquired aplastic anemia. Individuals selected for sequencing had exhibited CD8+CD57+ cell expansion on flow cytometry. Genomic DNA was employed as the template in profiling TCR beta VDJ and CDR3. TCRdb independently ran MiXCR on the reads; one entry per CDR3 protein. The sample shows 80,000 or so distinct CDR3 sequences, roughly 70% of them seen only once. Sample: sorted CD4+, CD8+, or CD8+CD57+ T cells (not recorded which) from PBMCs. These receptors originate from a human donor with aplastic anemia.

The chain employs TRBV20-1 and TRBJ2-1; D is undetermined. Germline CDR1 and CDR2: DFQATT and SNEGSKA (reference sequence). Trimming cost V 5 bases and J 8 bases, with 13 bases left between them. This CDR3 comprises 12 residues. The CDR3 sequence: CSAGPGGDEQFF. For the CDR3, the DNA is TGCAGTGCTGGGCCCGGTGGGGATGAGCAGTTCTTC.

The gene calls are TRBV7-9 and TRBJ1-5; D is possibly TRBD1 (5 bases). Germline V gene data show CDR1 as SEHNR and CDR2 as FQNEAQ (reference sequence). V was trimmed by 3 bases and J by 7 bases, leaving 10 bases between them. The CDR3 is 13 amino acids. The DNA of the CDR3 is TGTGCCAGCAGCTTTTCTGGGGGGCAGCCCCAGCATTTT. It translates to CASSFSGGQPQHF. Supplemented by reference TRBV7-9 and TRBJ1-5, the full variable domain reads DTGVSQNPRHKITKRGQNVTFRCDPISEHNRLYWYRQTLGQGPEFLTYFQNEAQLEKSRLLSDRFSAERPKGSFSTLEIQRTEQGDSAMYLCASSFSGGQPQHFGDGTRLSIL.

The J gene is TRBJ1-3, the V gene TRBV20-1; no definite D call. Germline V lookup: CDR1 DFQATT, CDR2 SNEGSKA (reference sequence). This CDR3 has 12 amino acids. V lost 3 bases and J 1 base, leaving 4 bases between the germline ends. The CDR3 sequence: CSARQSGNTIYF. CDR3 bases: TGCAGTGCTAGGCAGTCTGGAAACACCATATATTTT.

This chain connects TRBV24-1 to TRBJ1-5, with 9 bases fitting TRBD1. The trim removed 4 bases at V and 6 bases at J, leaving 9 bases unmatched. The CDR3 is made up of 16 amino acids. Germline CDR1 reads KGHDR; CDR2 reads SFDVKD. CDR3 sequence (DNA): TGTGCCACCAGTGAGTCCGGGACAGGGATAGGTCAGCCCCAGCATTTT. Translation gives CATSESGTGIGQPQHF.

The V gene is TRBV5-1, the J gene TRBJ1-6, with D possibly TRBD1 on 6 matching bases. The CDR3 has 15 residues. V dropped 0 bases and J dropped 8 bases, with 12 bases sitting between them. Per germline, CDR1 SGHRS and CDR2 YFSETQ. The CDR3 DNA sequence: TGCGCCAGCAGCTTGGTTGGGGGGGCTTATTCACCCCTCCACTTT. This translates into CASSLVGGAYSPLHF.

The rearrangement uses TRBV5-1 and TRBJ2-7; TRBD2 matches at 10 bases. Germline CDR1 and CDR2: SGHRS and YFSETQ. CDR3 length: 20 residues. The trim removed 4 bases at V and 2 bases at J, leaving 21 bases unmatched. CDR3 in amino acids: CASSQLATGSLAGATYEQYF. The CDR3 region has the DNA TGCGCCAGCAGCCAACTGGCGACAGGGTCCCTAGCGGGAGCCACCTACGAGCAGTACTTC.